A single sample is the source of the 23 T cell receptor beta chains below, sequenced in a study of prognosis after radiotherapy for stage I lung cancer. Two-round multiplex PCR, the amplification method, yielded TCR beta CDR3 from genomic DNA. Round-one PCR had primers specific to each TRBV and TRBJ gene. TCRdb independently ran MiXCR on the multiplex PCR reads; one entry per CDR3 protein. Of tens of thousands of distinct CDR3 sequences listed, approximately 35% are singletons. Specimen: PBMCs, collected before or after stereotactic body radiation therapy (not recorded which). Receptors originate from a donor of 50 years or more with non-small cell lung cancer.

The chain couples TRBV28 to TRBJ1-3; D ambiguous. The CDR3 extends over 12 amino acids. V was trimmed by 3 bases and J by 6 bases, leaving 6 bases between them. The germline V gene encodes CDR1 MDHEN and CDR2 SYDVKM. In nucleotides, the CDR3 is TGTGCCAGCAGTTTGAGGGTAAACACCATATATTTT. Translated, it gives CASSLRVNTIYF.

The CDR3 here is CASSSGLANEQFF. Here the CDR3 DNA reads TGTGCCAGCAGTTCCGGACTAGCCAATGAGCAGTTCTTC. The chain links TRBV27 to TRBJ2-1; 8 bases align to TRBD2. CDR1 is MNHEY, CDR2 SMNVEV, per germline (reference sequence). The V segment lost 4 bases and the J segment 6 bases; nucleotides outside the gene matches: 2. The CDR3 loop spans 13 amino acids.

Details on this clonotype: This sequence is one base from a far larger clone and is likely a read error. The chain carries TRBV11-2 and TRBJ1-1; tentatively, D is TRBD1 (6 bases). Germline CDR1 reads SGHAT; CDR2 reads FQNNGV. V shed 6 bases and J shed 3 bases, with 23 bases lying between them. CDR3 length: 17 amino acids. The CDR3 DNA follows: TGTGCCAGCAGGACCACAGGGAGTCCTCGGAGGGACACTGAAGCTTTCTTT. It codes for CASRTTGSPRRDTEAFF.

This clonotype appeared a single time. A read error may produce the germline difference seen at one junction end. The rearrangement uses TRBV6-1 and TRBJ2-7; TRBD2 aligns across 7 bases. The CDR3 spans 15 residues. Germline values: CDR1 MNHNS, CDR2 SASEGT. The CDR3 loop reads CASRSSAGLSYDQYF. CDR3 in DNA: TGTGCCAGCAGAAGTTCAGCGGGATTGTCCTACGATCAGTACTTC.

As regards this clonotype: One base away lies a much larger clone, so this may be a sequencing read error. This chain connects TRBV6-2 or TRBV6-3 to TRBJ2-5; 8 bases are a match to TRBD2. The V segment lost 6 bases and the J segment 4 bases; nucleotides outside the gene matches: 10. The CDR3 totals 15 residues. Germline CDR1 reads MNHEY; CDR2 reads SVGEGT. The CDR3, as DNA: TGTGCCAGCAGCCCTGTACTAGCGGAACGAGAGACCCAGTACTTC. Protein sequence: CASSPVLAERETQYF.

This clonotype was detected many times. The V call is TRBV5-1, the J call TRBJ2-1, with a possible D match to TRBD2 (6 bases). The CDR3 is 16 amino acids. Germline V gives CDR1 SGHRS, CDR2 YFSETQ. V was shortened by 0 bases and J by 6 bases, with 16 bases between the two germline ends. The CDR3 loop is CASSLVPGVTSNEQFF. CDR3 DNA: TGCGCCAGCAGCTTGGTTCCGGGGGTGACAAGCAATGAGCAGTTCTTC.

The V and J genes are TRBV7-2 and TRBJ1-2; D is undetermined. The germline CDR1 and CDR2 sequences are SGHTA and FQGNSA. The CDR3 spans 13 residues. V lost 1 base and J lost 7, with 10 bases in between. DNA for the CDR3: TGTGCCAGCAGCTTAGACCCATCGTGTGGCTACACCTTC. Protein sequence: CASSLDPSCGYTF.

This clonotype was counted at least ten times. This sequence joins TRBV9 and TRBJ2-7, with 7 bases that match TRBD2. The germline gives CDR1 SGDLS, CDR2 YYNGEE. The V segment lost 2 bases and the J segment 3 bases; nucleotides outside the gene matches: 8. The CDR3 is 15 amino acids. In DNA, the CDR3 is TGTGCCAGCAGCGTCGGCGGGAGTAGTTTCTACGAGCAGTACTTC. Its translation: CASSVGGSSFYEQYF.

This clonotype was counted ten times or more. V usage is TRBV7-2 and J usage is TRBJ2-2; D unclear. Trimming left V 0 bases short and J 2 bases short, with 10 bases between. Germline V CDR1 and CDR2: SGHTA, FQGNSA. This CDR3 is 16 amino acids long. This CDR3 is CASSLAQMDNTGELFF. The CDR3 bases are TGTGCCAGCAGCTTAGCGCAGATGGATAACACCGGGGAGCTGTTTTTT.

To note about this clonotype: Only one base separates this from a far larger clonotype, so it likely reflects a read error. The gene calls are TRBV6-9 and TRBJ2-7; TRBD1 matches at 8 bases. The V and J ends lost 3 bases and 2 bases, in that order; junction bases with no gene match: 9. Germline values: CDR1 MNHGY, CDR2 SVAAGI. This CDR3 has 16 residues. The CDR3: CASSYFVRGLPYEQYF. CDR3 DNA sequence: TGTGCCAGCAGTTACTTCGTCAGGGGGCTTCCCTACGAGCAGTACTTC.

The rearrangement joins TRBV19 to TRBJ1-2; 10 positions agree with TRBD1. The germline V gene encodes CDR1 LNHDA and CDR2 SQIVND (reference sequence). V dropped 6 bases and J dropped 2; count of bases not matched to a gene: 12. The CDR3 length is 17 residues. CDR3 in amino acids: CASRGQGQGPINYGYTF. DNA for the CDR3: TGTGCCAGTAGGGGACAGGGACAGGGGCCCATCAACTATGGCTACACCTTC.

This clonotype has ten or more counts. CDR3 sequence (DNA): TGTGCCAGCAGCTTTGGGACAGGGGAGACTGAAGCTTTCTTT. Protein: CASSFGTGETEAFF. The rearrangement links TRBV7-9 to TRBJ1-1; 10 bases map to TRBD1. V was clipped by 3 bases and J by 5 bases; unmatched bases: 3. The CDR3 length is 14 residues. Germline assignment: CDR1 SEHNR and CDR2 FQNEAQ (reference sequence). The variable domain in full, with the rest retrieved from reference TRBV7-9 and TRBJ1-1, is DTGVSQNPRHKITKRGQNVTFRCDPISEHNRLYWYRQTLGQGPEFLTYFQNEAQLEKSRLLSDRFSAERPKGSFSTLEIQRTEQGDSAMYLCASSFGTGETEAFFGQGTRLTVV.

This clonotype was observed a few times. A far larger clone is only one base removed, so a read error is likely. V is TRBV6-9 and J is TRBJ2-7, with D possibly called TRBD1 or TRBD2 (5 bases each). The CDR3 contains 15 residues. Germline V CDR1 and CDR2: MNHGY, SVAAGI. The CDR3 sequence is CAISYDARGGGEQYF. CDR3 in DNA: TGTGCCATCAGTTACGATGCCCGGGGCGGCGGCGAGCAGTACTTC.

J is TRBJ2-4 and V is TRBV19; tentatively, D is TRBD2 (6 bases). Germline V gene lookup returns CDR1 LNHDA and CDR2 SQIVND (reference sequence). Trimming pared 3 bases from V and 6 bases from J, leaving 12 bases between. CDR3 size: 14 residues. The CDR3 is CASSIGVSGNIQYF. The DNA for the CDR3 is TGTGCCAGTAGTATCGGGGTTAGCGGAAACATTCAGTACTTC.

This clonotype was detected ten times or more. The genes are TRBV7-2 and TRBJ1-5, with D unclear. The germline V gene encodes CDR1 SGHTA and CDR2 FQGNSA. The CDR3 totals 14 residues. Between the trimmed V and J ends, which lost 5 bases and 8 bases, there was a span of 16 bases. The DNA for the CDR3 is TGTGCCAGCAGCAGAGGGCAGTCAAAGGAGCCCCAGCATTTT. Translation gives CASSRGQSKEPQHF.

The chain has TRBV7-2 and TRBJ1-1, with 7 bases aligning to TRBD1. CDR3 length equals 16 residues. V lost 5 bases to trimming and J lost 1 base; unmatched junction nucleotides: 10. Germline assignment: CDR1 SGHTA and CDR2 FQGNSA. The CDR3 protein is CASSPRGGTENTEAFF. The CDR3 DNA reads TGTGCCAGCAGCCCCCGGGGGGGGACAGAGAACACTGAAGCTTTCTTT. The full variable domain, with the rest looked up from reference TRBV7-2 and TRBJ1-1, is GAGVSQSPSNKVTEKGKDVELRCDPISGHTALYWYRQSLGQGLEFLIYFQGNSAPDKSGLPSDRFSAERTGGSVSTLTIQRTQQEDSAVYLCASSPRGGTENTEAFFGQGTRLTVV.

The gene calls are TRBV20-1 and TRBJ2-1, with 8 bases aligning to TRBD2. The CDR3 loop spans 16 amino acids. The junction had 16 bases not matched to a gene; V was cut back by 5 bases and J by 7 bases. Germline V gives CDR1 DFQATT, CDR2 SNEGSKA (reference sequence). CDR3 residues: CSAPGIRTSCRNEQFF. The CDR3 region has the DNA TGCAGTGCTCCTGGGATCCGGACTAGCTGTAGAAATGAGCAGTTCTTC.

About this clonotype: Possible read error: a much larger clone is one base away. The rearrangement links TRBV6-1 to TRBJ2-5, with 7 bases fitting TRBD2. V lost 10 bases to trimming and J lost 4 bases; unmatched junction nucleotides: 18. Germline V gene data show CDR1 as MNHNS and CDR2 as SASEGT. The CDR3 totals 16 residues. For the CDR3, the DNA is TGTGCCAACACCCCCCATGCCGGCGGGAGAGGAGAGACCCAGTACTTC. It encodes CANTPHAGGRGETQYF.

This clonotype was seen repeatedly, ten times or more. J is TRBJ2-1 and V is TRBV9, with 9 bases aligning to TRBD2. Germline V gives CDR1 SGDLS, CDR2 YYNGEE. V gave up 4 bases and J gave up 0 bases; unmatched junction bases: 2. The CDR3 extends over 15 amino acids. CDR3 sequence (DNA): TGTGCCAGCAGCCTAGCGGGAAGCTCCTACAATGAGCAGTTCTTC. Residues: CASSLAGSSYNEQFF.

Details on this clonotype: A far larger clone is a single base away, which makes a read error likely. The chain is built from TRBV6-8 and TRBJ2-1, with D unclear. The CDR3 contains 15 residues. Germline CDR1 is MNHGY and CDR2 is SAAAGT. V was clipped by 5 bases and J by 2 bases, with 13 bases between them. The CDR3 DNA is TGTGCCAGCAGTCTGACCCTAGTCGCCTACAATGAGCAGTTCTTC. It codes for CASSLTLVAYNEQFF.

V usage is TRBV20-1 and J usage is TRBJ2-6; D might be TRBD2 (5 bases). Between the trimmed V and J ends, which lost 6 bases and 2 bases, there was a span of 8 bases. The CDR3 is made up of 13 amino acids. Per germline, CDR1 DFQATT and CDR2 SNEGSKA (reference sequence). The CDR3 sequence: CSARRTGANVLTF. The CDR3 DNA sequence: TGCAGTGCCCGGAGGACTGGGGCCAACGTCCTGACTTTC.

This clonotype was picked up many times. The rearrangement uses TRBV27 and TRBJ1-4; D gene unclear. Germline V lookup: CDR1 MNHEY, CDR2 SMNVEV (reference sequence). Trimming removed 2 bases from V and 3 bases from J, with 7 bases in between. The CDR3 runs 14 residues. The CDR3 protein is CASSLRVPNEKLFF. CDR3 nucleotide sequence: TGTGCCAGCAGTTTAAGGGTGCCTAATGAAAAACTGTTTTTT.

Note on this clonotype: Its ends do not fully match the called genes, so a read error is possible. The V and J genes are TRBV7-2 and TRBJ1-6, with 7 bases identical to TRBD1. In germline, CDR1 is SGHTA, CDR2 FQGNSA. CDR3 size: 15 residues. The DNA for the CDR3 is TGTGCCAGTAGCTTAGTGACAGGGCCCGATTCACCCCTCCACTTT. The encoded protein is CASSLVTGPDSPLHF.